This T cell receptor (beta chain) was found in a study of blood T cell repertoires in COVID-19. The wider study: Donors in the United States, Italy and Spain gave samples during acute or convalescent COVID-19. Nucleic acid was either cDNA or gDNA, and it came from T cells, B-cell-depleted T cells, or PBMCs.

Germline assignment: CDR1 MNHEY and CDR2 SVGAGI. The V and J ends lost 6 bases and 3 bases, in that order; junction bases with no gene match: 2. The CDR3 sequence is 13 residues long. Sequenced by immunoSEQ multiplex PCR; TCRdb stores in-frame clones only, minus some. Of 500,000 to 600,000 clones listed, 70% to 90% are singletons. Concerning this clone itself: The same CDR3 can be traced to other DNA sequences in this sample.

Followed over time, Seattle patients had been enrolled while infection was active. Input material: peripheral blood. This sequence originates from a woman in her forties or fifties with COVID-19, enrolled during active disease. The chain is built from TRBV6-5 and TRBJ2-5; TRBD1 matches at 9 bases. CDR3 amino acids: CASSRDREETQYF. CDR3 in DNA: TGTGCCAGCAGCAGGGACAGGGAAGAGACCCAGTACTTC.